Each of the 8 T cell receptor beta chains below was sequenced from the same sample in a study of T cell responses to AZD1222 COVID-19 vaccine. Profiled with immunoSEQ multiplex PCR; TCRdb holds only in-frame clones, not every one. The sample consists of over 130,000 clones, around 90% of them appearing once. Specimen: peripheral blood, collected 28 days after the second AZD1222 dose. These receptor sequences come from an adult who received the AZD1222 COVID-19 vaccine.

The chain joins TRBV2 to TRBJ1-1; D ambiguous. The CDR3 runs 12 residues. Deletions cut 6 bases from V and 5 bases from J, with 10 bases between. Per germline, CDR1 SNHLY and CDR2 FYNNEI. CDR3 nucleotide sequence: TGTGCCAGCAGGGAGAGTCGGACTGAAGCTTTCTTT. Translating it yields CASRESRTEAFF.

The chain couples TRBV9 to TRBJ1-2, with 10 bases fitting TRBD1. V lost 0 bases to trimming and J lost 3 bases; unmatched junction nucleotides: 2. CDR1 and CDR2 from the germline V gene are SGDLS and YYNGEE. The CDR3 length is 15 residues. This CDR3 is CASSVGTGGDYGYTF. In DNA form, the CDR3 reads TGTGCCAGCAGCGTAGGGACAGGGGGTGACTATGGCTACACCTTC.

V usage is TRBV10-1 and J usage is TRBJ1-4, with 8 bases matching TRBD1. The ends lost 7 bases at V and 10 bases at J; junction bases unmatched: 14. The CDR3 loop spans 15 amino acids. Germline lookup yields CDR1 WNHNN and CDR2 SYGVQD (reference sequence). The DNA for the CDR3 is TGCGCCAGCACCCCACCGGACAGGGATCGCCGAAAACTGTTTTTT. Protein sequence: CASTPPDRDRRKLFF.

This sequence joins TRBV5-4 and TRBJ1-2, with TRBD1 as a possible D gene (5 bases). The V end was cut by 3 bases, the J end by 2 bases, with 8 bases between. The CDR3 loop spans 13 amino acids. Germline CDR1 SGHNT, CDR2 YYREEE (reference sequence). CDR3 coding DNA: TGTGCCAGCAGCTCACAGGCCAACTATGGCTACACCTTC. Amino acids: CASSSQANYGYTF.

This chain joins TRBV5-1 and TRBJ1-6; TRBD1 might be the D (5 bases). The CDR3 totals 14 residues. Germline V gene sequence: CDR1 SGHRS, CDR2 YFSETQ. The V gene lost 7 bases and the J gene lost 10 bases, with 18 bases spanning the gap. The DNA for the CDR3 is TGCGCCAGCCGGCTCCCCCAGGGTGAATCACCCCTCCACTTT. This codes for CASRLPQGESPLHF.

V gene TRBV9 combines with J gene TRBJ2-2; the match to TRBD2 covers 14 bases. Germline V CDR1 and CDR2: SGDLS, YYNGEE. The J segment lost 4 bases and the V segment lost 3 bases, leaving 2 bases of the junction unmatched. The CDR3 has 16 amino acids. The CDR3, as DNA: TGTGCCAGCAGCGAGGGACTAGCGGGGGTCACCGGGGAGCTGTTTTTT. Encoded protein: CASSEGLAGVTGELFF.

This clone came up once. J is TRBJ2-7 and V is TRBV24-1, with D perhaps given as TRBD1 or TRBD2 (5 bases each). Trimming took 3 bases from V and 4 from J, leaving 18 bases between them. The CDR3 is 16 amino acids. CDR1 and CDR2 (germline): KGHDR, SFDVKD. CDR3 sequence: CATSDLNRDGRYEQYF. In nucleotides, the CDR3 is TGTGCCACCAGTGATCTGAACCGGGACGGGCGATACGAGCAGTACTTC.

The rearrangement uses TRBV28 and TRBJ2-3, with D possibly matching TRBD1 (6 bases). The V gene's germline CDR1 is MDHEN and CDR2 SYDVKM. The CDR3 runs to 13 residues. V was cut by 6 bases and J by 3 bases, with 10 bases left in between. The CDR3, as DNA: TGTGCCAGCAGGTACAGGGTAACAGATACGCAGTATTTT. The encoded protein is CASRYRVTDTQYF.